This T cell receptor beta chain originates from a study of Ad26.COV2.S vaccination and SARS-CoV-2 variants. Whole-study context: Within the COV1001 Ad26.COV2.S trial arm, the donor was enrolled. The study gave Ad26.COV2.S intramuscularly, once or twice 56 days apart.

On this clone: Its antigen is undetermined.

The CDR3 contains 15 residues. V was clipped by 0 bases and J by 0 bases, with 12 bases between them. Germline V gene sequence: CDR1 SQVTM, CDR2 ANQGSEA. Study-level results: Vaccinees showed greater spike-specific TCR breadth than placebo recipients.

The data were produced by immunoSEQ multiplex PCR, yet TCRdb's version contains in-frame clones alone and is incomplete. The data show over 400,000 clones, about 90% seen once. Described treatment: about 20 received Ad26.COV2.S at low or high dose, single or two shots; roughly 5 received placebo; per-sample allocation not given. Each sample was drawn 63 days after the first injection (of vaccine or placebo). An adult aged 18-55 years in Boston served as the donor. Source: peripheral blood, taken in a trial of Ad26.COV2.S vaccine versus placebo. The chain has TRBV29-1 and TRBJ2-7; perhaps TRBD1 as D (6 bases). The receptor was derived from a person between 18 and 65 years old who received the Ad26.COV2.S COVID-19 vaccine or a placebo. The CDR3 DNA sequence: TGCAGCGTTGAAGATAATGGGACACCCTCCTACGAGCAGTACTTC. Translation gives CSVEDNGTPSYEQYF.